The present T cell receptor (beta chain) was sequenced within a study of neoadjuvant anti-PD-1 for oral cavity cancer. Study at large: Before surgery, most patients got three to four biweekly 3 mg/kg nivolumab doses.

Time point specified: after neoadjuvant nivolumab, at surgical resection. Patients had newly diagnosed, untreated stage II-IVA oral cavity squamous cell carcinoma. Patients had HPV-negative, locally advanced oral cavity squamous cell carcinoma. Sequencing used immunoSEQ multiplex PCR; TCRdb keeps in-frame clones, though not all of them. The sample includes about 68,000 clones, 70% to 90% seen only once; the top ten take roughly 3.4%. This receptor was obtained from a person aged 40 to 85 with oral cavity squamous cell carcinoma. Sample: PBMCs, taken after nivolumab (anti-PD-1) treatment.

The CDR3 DNA sequence: TGTGCCAGCAGCTTATGGTCGGGGAAAGAGACCCAGTACTTC. It is translated as CASSLWSGKETQYF. This sequence joins TRBV5-8 and TRBJ2-5; maybe TRBD2 (5 bases). Germline values: CDR1 SGHTS, CDR2 YDEGEE. The length of the CDR3 is 14 residues. V lost 2 bases, J lost 3 bases, and 11 bases lay in between.